The clone carrying this T cell receptor (beta chain) was counted a few times. What it binds is not known. This record comes from a study of T cell responses to AZD1222 COVID-19 vaccine. Regarding the study as a whole: In a largely white British group with more females than males, clonal diversity was possibly underestimated.

Sequencing used immunoSEQ multiplex PCR; TCRdb keeps in-frame clones, though not all of them. The sample includes 75,000 to 90,000 clones, 80% to 90% seen only once; the top ten take 3.4%. This material consisted of peripheral blood, taken 28 days after the second AZD1222 dose. This TCR derives from an adult who received the AZD1222 COVID-19 vaccine.

CDR3 residues: CASSLGGSYEKLFF. The CDR3 DNA is TGTGCCAGTAGTCTCGGGGGTTCGTATGAAAAACTGTTTTTT. The rearrangement uses TRBV19 and TRBJ1-4; the D gene is possibly TRBD1 (5 bases). The ends were cut back, 5 bases at V and 6 bases at J, with 13 bases in the middle. The germline CDR1 and CDR2 sequences are LNHDA and SQIVND (reference sequence). CDR3 length equals 14 residues.